This section outlines one TCR beta chain sequence together with its context. A second 7 to 11 cycle PCR used barcoded and J-beta primers. TCRdb itself ran the 5' RACE reads through MiXCR, one entry per CDR3 protein. The sample lists 1.8 million or so distinct CDR3 sequences, about 39% occurring once. The germline V gene encodes CDR1 SQVTM and CDR2 ANQGSEA. With 4 bases removed from V and 7 bases from J, the gap between germline ends came to 11 bases. The CDR3 totals 12 residues. The sample comes from a study of blood T cells in healthy people across ages. The receptor comes from a human donor in good health. The chain carries TRBV29-1 and TRBJ2-1; the D gene is possibly TRBD2 (6 bases). Sequencing used blood. CDR3 sequence (DNA): TGCAGCGTTGCGGGGGTGGGTAATGAGCAGTTCTTC. Translation gives CSVAGVGNEQFF.